The 6 T cell receptor beta chains in this list originate from one sample, sequenced in a study of human T cells and chemical hapten exposure. TCRdb fed the RACE reads into MiXCR, producing one record per CDR3 protein. The repertoire includes 40,000 to 45,000 distinct CDR3 sequences, 3% to 4% of them detected once, and 5% to 7% sits in the top ten. Time point defined: healthy volunteer bleed at 6 weeks. The template was total RNA from unfractionated whole blood. The specimen was whole blood. These receptors came from a human donor in good health. Some clones in this sample may be carry-over from other donors' samples.

This clonotype was observed many times. The V call is TRBV6-5, the J call TRBJ2-3; TRBD1 aligns across 9 bases. The germline gives CDR1 MNHEY, CDR2 SVGAGI. The CDR3 length is 16 residues. J lost 3 bases, V lost 6 bases, and 10 bases had no gene match. The CDR3 bases are TGTGCCAGCAGATCTCCGGGACAGGGAGGTACAGATACGCAGTATTTT. Its translation is CASRSPGQGGTDTQYF.

At least ten counts were recorded for this clonotype. The CDR3 is CASFTSGRNNEQFF. CDR3 in DNA: TGCGCCAGTTTTACTAGCGGGAGAAACAATGAGCAGTTCTTC. The genes are TRBV10-2 and TRBJ2-1, with TRBD2 matching over 11 bases. The CDR3 consists of 14 residues. Per germline, CDR1 WSHSY and CDR2 SAAADI. J lost 5 bases, V lost 9 bases, and 6 bases had no gene match.

In this sample, this clonotype turned up many times. The chain couples TRBV7-2 to TRBJ2-6; the D call may be TRBD1 or TRBD2 (5 bases each). This CDR3 has 17 residues. V gave up 7 bases and J gave up 0 bases, with 16 bases separating them. CDR1 and CDR2 (germline): SGHTA, FQGNSA. In nucleotides, the CDR3 is TGTGCCAGCATCCAGTTGAGGGGACGCTCTGGGGCCAACGTCCTGACTTTC. Its protein product is CASIQLRGRSGANVLTF.

This clonotype was picked up many times. The chain couples TRBV6-5 to TRBJ1-5; 8 bases are shared with TRBD1. The germline V gene encodes CDR1 MNHEY and CDR2 SVGAGI. V lost 7 bases, J lost 4 bases, and 6 bases stayed unmatched. CDR3 length: 14 residues. CDR3 in DNA: TGTGCCAGCAACGACAGGGGTCCAAATCAGCCCCAGCATTTT. Translation gives CASNDRGPNQPQHF.

This clonotype came up many times. The chain joins TRBV18 to TRBJ2-1, with D perhaps TRBD1 (6 bases). Trimming shortened V by 6 bases and J by 12 bases, and 24 bases separated the two germline ends. Germline-derived CDR1 and CDR2 are KGHSH and LQKENI. The CDR3 length is 15 residues. Here the CDR3 DNA reads TGTGCCAGCTCCCCAACCGGACAGAGCCTCCAGGGGCAGTTCTTC. Translating gives CASSPTGQSLQGQFF.

This clonotype was counted at least ten times. This sequence joins TRBV24-1 and TRBJ1-1; D gene unclear. The CDR3 runs to 14 residues. V lost 3 bases to trimming and J lost 1 base, with 8 bases between them. Germline CDR1 reads KGHDR; CDR2 reads SFDVKD. CDR3 protein: CATSDPVKNTEAFF. Written as DNA, the CDR3 is TGTGCCACCAGTGATCCCGTTAAGAACACTGAAGCTTTCTTT.